This T cell receptor beta chain stems from a study of blood T cells in healthy people across ages. The use of a sample-barcoded 5' primer and a J-beta primer mix characterized a second PCR of roughly 7 to 12 cycles. A single record per CDR3 protein comes from TCRdb applying MiXCR to the 5' RACE reads. The table shows approximately 800,000 distinct CDR3 sequences, with around 25% occurring only once. This clonotype was seen a handful of times. CDR3 length: 14 residues. The germline V gene has CDR1 SEHNR and CDR2 FQNEAQ (reference sequence). V was cut by 0 bases and J by 4 bases, with 9 bases left in between. These data are also associated with another study on T cells of mothers and their children.

This receptor was identified in a boy younger than 18 in good health. The sequencing sample was made of blood. This sequence joins TRBV7-9 and TRBJ1-2; D gene ambiguous. CDR3 in amino acids: CASSLAGQLYGYTF. CDR3 in DNA: TGTGCCAGCAGCTTAGCAGGGCAACTCTATGGCTACACCTTC.